This is a list of T cell receptor beta chains from one sample in a study of cytomegalovirus exposure and HLA in healthy donors. Measured with immunoSEQ multiplex PCR; TCRdb has only the in-frame clones, and not every one. The sample consists of over 110,000 clones, about four fifths of them appearing once. Material: PBMCs. Source of these receptors: a woman in her thirties or forties in good health and CMV-seropositive. Each CDR3 is given with its conserved first and last residue.

>TRBJ1-1|TRBV29-1
CSVGGQNTEAFF
>TRBJ2-1|TRBV7-2
CASSQQGAAYNEQFF
>TRBJ2-1|TRBV27
CASSLAGTINEQFF
>TRBJ2-7|TRBV2
CASSGGHSYEQYF
>TRBJ1-1|TRBV29-1
CSVLGARHTEAFF
>TRBJ2-7|TRBV6-5
CASSYSRRLYEQYF
>TRBJ2-7|TRBV30
CAWQAQGARVEQYF
>TRBJ1-4|TRBV5-1
CASSTAQGSGEKLFF
>TRBJ1-4|TRBV7-9
CASSSGTGGPNEKLFF
>TRBJ2-1|TRBV5-4
CASSLKVGSSYNEQFF
>TRBJ2-7|TRBV7-9
CASSLGGARDEQYF